A selection of T cell receptor beta chains follows, all from one sample in a study of early T cells in non-severe SARS-CoV-2 infection. TCRdb re-derived calls from the 5' RACE reads in MiXCR, one entry per CDR3 protein. The sample carries about 61,000 distinct CDR3 sequences, approximately 12% recorded once. Source: whole blood, taken at baseline. The origin of the receptors is an adult who was a healthcare worker with PCR-confirmed SARS-CoV-2 infection or an uninfected control (not recorded which). The donor label of this sample is uncertain. Both conserved end residues are part of each CDR3. The order of the fields is clone size, D gene, V gene, J gene, CDR3 protein, CDR3 DNA. D genes are given only for firm matches. Clone size, where shown, is once, few, many, or a class for clones that have expanded.

abundance: .
d_gene: .
v_gene: TRBV6-1
j_gene: TRBJ1-3
CDR3aa: CASWAGRAGNTIYF
CDR3nt: TGTGCCAGCTGGGCAGGGCGGGCTGGAAATACCATATATTTT

abundance: few
d_gene: .
v_gene: TRBV24-1
j_gene: TRBJ2-1
CDR3aa: CATSGPYSYNEQFF
CDR3nt: TGTGCCACCAGTGGACCTTACTCCTACAATGAGCAGTTCTTC

abundance: .
d_gene: .
v_gene: TRBV6-2/TRBV6-3
j_gene: TRBJ2-5
CDR3aa: CASSSDTIQETQYF
CDR3nt: TGTGCCAGCAGCTCCGACACAATCCAAGAGACCCAGTACTTC

abundance: .
d_gene: .
v_gene: TRBV9
j_gene: TRBJ1-4
CDR3aa: CASSEGGGKLFF
CDR3nt: TGTGCCAGCAGCGAGGGGGGAGGAAAACTGTTTTTT

abundance: .
d_gene: .
v_gene: TRBV6-6
j_gene: TRBJ2-3
CDR3aa: CASSYNGVSTDTQYF
CDR3nt: TGTGCCAGCAGTTACAATGGGGTTAGCACAGATACGCAGTATTTT

abundance: many
d_gene: .
v_gene: TRBV6-1
j_gene: TRBJ1-2
CDR3aa: CASRSTYGYTF
CDR3nt: TGTGCCAGCAGGTCGACCTATGGCTACACCTTC

abundance: many
d_gene: .
v_gene: TRBV9
j_gene: TRBJ2-6
CDR3aa: CASSRKTESISGANVLTF
CDR3nt: TGTGCCAGCAGTCGGAAGACGGAGTCCATTTCTGGGGCCAACGTCCTGACTTTC

abundance: .
d_gene: .
v_gene: TRBV28
j_gene: TRBJ1-6
CDR3aa: CASSPTRNSPLHF
CDR3nt: TGTGCCAGCAGTCCGACAAGGAATTCACCCCTCCACTTT

abundance: few
d_gene: .
v_gene: TRBV5-1
j_gene: TRBJ2-3
CDR3aa: CASSALETSTQYF
CDR3nt: TGCGCCAGCAGCGCTTTGGAGACTTCTACGCAGTATTTT

abundance: many
d_gene: .
v_gene: TRBV19
j_gene: TRBJ1-5
CDR3aa: CASSRDSNQPQHF
CDR3nt: TGTGCCAGTAGTAGGGATAGCAATCAGCCCCAGCATTTT

abundance: .
d_gene: .
v_gene: TRBV11-2
j_gene: TRBJ1-1
CDR3aa: CASSFPRGRAKKDTEAFF
CDR3nt: TGTGCCAGCAGCTTCCCCCGAGGCAGGGCGAAAAAGGACACTGAAGCTTTCTTT

abundance: few
d_gene: TRBD1
v_gene: TRBV7-7
j_gene: TRBJ1-2
CDR3aa: CASGYRGRRGYTF
CDR3nt: TGTGCCAGCGGCTACAGGGGGCGGAGAGGCTACACCTTC

abundance: many
d_gene: .
v_gene: TRBV19
j_gene: TRBJ1-2
CDR3aa: CASSSAPGGGGYTF
CDR3nt: TGTGCCAGTAGTTCCGCCCCGGGGGGTGGAGGCTACACCTTC

abundance: few
d_gene: .
v_gene: TRBV12-3/TRBV12-4
j_gene: TRBJ2-3
CDR3aa: CASSPRGSASTDTQYF
CDR3nt: TGTGCCAGCAGTCCCCGAGGTAGCGCAAGCACAGATACGCAGTATTTT

abundance: few
d_gene: .
v_gene: TRBV7-2
j_gene: TRBJ2-3
CDR3aa: CASSWASESTDTQYF
CDR3nt: TGTGCCAGCAGCTGGGCTAGCGAGAGCACAGATACGCAGTATTTT

abundance: many
d_gene: TRBD1
v_gene: TRBV15
j_gene: TRBJ2-5
CDR3aa: CATSPGGIRETQYF
CDR3nt: TGTGCCACCAGCCCAGGGGGTATCAGGGAGACCCAGTACTTC

abundance: many
d_gene: TRBD1
v_gene: TRBV28
j_gene: TRBJ1-6
CDR3aa: CASTAGTAIFPLHF
CDR3nt: TGTGCCAGCACCGCCGGGACAGCGATTTTCCCCCTCCACTTT

abundance: .
d_gene: TRBD1
v_gene: TRBV6-1
j_gene: TRBJ1-4
CDR3aa: CASSGQGTTNEKLFF
CDR3nt: TGTGCCAGCAGTGGACAGGGGACAACTAATGAAAAACTGTTTTTT

abundance: .
d_gene: TRBD1
v_gene: TRBV6-5
j_gene: TRBJ1-3
CDR3aa: CASGDRLTGNTIYF
CDR3nt: TGTGCCAGCGGGGACAGGCTTACTGGAAACACCATATATTTT

abundance: .
d_gene: .
v_gene: TRBV6-6
j_gene: TRBJ1-5
CDR3aa: CASSYGPRSNQPQHF
CDR3nt: TGTGCCAGCAGTTACGGGCCGAGGAGCAATCAGCCCCAGCATTTT

abundance: few
d_gene: TRBD1
v_gene: TRBV20-1
j_gene: TRBJ1-1
CDR3aa: CSASGGSNTEAFF
CDR3nt: TGCAGTGCTTCAGGGGGCTCCAACACTGAAGCTTTCTTT

abundance: .
d_gene: TRBD1
v_gene: TRBV12-5
j_gene: TRBJ1-1
CDR3aa: CASTGQGNTEAFF
CDR3nt: TGTGCTAGTACCGGACAGGGGAACACTGAAGCTTTCTTT

abundance: .
d_gene: .
v_gene: TRBV30
j_gene: TRBJ1-1
CDR3aa: CAWSTGRNTEAFF
CDR3nt: TGTGCCTGGAGTACCGGGCGGAACACTGAAGCTTTCTTT

abundance: .
d_gene: .
v_gene: TRBV20-1
j_gene: TRBJ2-3
CDR3aa: CSARDGTSTDTQYF
CDR3nt: TGCAGTGCTAGAGATGGGACTAGCACAGATACGCAGTATTTT

abundance: few
d_gene: .
v_gene: TRBV11-2
j_gene: TRBJ2-1
CDR3aa: CASSLAFLRDAEFF
CDR3nt: TGTGCCAGCAGCTTAGCTTTTCTCCGGGACGCCGAGTTCTTC

abundance: .
d_gene: TRBD1
v_gene: TRBV5-4
j_gene: TRBJ1-6
CDR3aa: CASSSGDRLNSPLHF
CDR3nt: TGTGCCAGCAGCTCCGGGGACAGGCTTAATTCACCCCTCCACTTT

abundance: .
d_gene: TRBD1
v_gene: TRBV6-1
j_gene: TRBJ1-1
CDR3aa: CASSAGQGRPSSEAFF
CDR3nt: TGTGCCAGCAGTGCGGGACAGGGCAGGCCCTCCAGTGAAGCTTTCTTT

abundance: once
d_gene: .
v_gene: TRBV9
j_gene: TRBJ1-2
CDR3aa: CASSDRQGTNYGYTF
CDR3nt: TGTGCCAGCAGCGACAGGCAGGGGACTAACTATGGCTACACCTTC

abundance: many
d_gene: .
v_gene: TRBV7-9
j_gene: TRBJ2-5
CDR3aa: CASSLIRETQYF
CDR3nt: TGTGCCAGCAGCTTAATTCGGGAGACCCAGTACTTC

abundance: few
d_gene: .
v_gene: TRBV7-8
j_gene: TRBJ2-2
CDR3aa: CASSLRGGNTGELFF
CDR3nt: TGTGCCAGCAGCTTAAGAGGGGGAAACACCGGGGAGCTGTTTTTT

abundance: .
d_gene: .
v_gene: TRBV9
j_gene: TRBJ2-1
CDR3aa: CASSPRPTYNEQFF
CDR3nt: TGTGCCAGCAGCCCTCGACCTACCTACAATGAGCAGTTCTTC

abundance: .
d_gene: .
v_gene: TRBV7-3
j_gene: TRBJ2-5
CDR3aa: CASSRDSTETQYF
CDR3nt: TGTGCCAGCAGCCGGGACTCGACAGAGACCCAGTACTTC

abundance: .
d_gene: .
v_gene: TRBV4-2
j_gene: TRBJ1-3
CDR3aa: CASSQELRSFRNTIYF
CDR3nt: TGTGCCAGCAGCCAAGAGCTTAGGAGTTTCAGAAACACCATATATTTT

abundance: many
d_gene: .
v_gene: TRBV12-3/TRBV12-4
j_gene: TRBJ2-2
CDR3aa: CASSPRGELFF
CDR3nt: TGTGCCAGCAGCCCGCGCGGGGAGCTGTTTTTT

abundance: .
d_gene: TRBD2
v_gene: TRBV11-2
j_gene: TRBJ2-3
CDR3aa: CASSLAAGVGADTQYF
CDR3nt: TGTGCCAGCAGCTTAGCAGCGGGGGTCGGAGCAGATACGCAGTATTTT

abundance: many
d_gene: .
v_gene: TRBV7-8
j_gene: TRBJ2-4
CDR3aa: CASSLMNKLAKNIQYF
CDR3nt: TGTGCCAGCAGCCTAATGAACAAATTAGCCAAAAACATTCAGTACTTC

abundance: .
d_gene: TRBD2
v_gene: TRBV6-1
j_gene: TRBJ2-3
CDR3aa: CASSERGGLADTQYF
CDR3nt: TGTGCCAGCAGTGAACGGGGGGGACTCGCAGATACGCAGTATTTT

abundance: medium-sized
d_gene: .
v_gene: TRBV5-5
j_gene: TRBJ2-3
CDR3aa: CASSFSGGASTDTQYF
CDR3nt: TGTGCCAGCAGCTTTTCGGGCGGCGCTAGCACAGATACGCAGTATTTT

abundance: many
d_gene: TRBD2
v_gene: TRBV9
j_gene: TRBJ2-6
CDR3aa: CASAGGGALSGANVLTF
CDR3nt: TGTGCCAGCGCGGGAGGGGGCGCCTTGTCTGGGGCCAACGTCCTGACTTTC

abundance: .
d_gene: .
v_gene: TRBV6-6
j_gene: TRBJ1-2
CDR3aa: CASSYSTVNYGYTF
CDR3nt: TGTGCCAGCAGTTACTCTACAGTAAACTATGGCTACACCTTC

abundance: .
d_gene: .
v_gene: TRBV6-6
j_gene: TRBJ1-6
CDR3aa: CASRVQWTASSYNSPLHF
CDR3nt: TGTGCCAGCAGGGTACAGTGGACAGCTAGCTCCTATAATTCACCCCTCCACTTT

abundance: few
d_gene: .
v_gene: TRBV4-1
j_gene: TRBJ2-5
CDR3aa: CASSWAPQETQYF
CDR3nt: TGCGCCAGCAGTTGGGCCCCCCAAGAGACCCAGTACTTC